These 22 T cell receptor beta chains share one sample of origin, sequenced in a study of shared clonotypes between healthy human individuals. This table comes from immunoSEQ multiplex PCR, and its TCRdb copy is limited to in-frame clones, with some not included. The repertoire has 1,500,000 or so clones, roughly 97% of them found once; the top ten carry roughly 1.2%. The sequenced sample consisted of naive CD4+ T cells sorted from blood. Described subset: CD45RA+ positively selected. All receptors come from a man aged 25-45 years in good health.

The rearrangement uses TRBV30 and TRBJ2-1, with 12 bases aligning to TRBD2. This CDR3 region has 16 residues. V gave up 5 bases and J gave up 2 bases; unmatched junction bases: 7. Germline-derived CDR1 and CDR2 are GTSNPN and SVGIG (reference sequence). Here the CDR3 DNA reads TGTGCCTGGGGACTCACTAGCGGGAGGCCCTACAATGAGCAGTTCTTC. It codes for CAWGLTSGRPYNEQFF.

The rearrangement joins TRBV7-8 to TRBJ2-1, with 12 bases that match TRBD2. With V trimmed by 6 bases and J by 6 bases, 6 bases remained unmatched. The CDR3 contains 15 residues. Germline V CDR1 and CDR2: SGHVS, FQNEAQ. The CDR3 here is CASSSLAGGLNEQFF. For the CDR3, the DNA is TGTGCCAGCAGTTCTCTAGCGGGAGGGCTCAATGAGCAGTTCTTC.

The chain is built from TRBV7-2 and TRBJ2-1, with D perhaps matching TRBD1 (6 bases). The CDR3 has 12 amino acids. The ends were cut back, 5 bases at V and 15 bases at J, with 17 bases in the middle. The V gene's germline CDR1 is SGHTA and CDR2 FQGNSA. CDR3 in DNA: TGTGCCAGCAGCGCCAGGGCTCAGGGGCTGTTCTTC. Translation gives CASSARAQGLFF.

In its sample, this clone was seen once. The V and J genes are TRBV7-9 and TRBJ2-2; D may correspond to TRBD1 or TRBD2 (6 bases each). Trimming pared 5 bases from V and 5 bases from J, leaving 15 bases between. The CDR3 runs 15 residues. Per the germline V gene, CDR1 is SEHNR and CDR2 is FQNEAQ (reference sequence). The CDR3 protein is CASSPHRGETGELFF. CDR3 nucleotides: TGTGCCAGCAGCCCGCATAGGGGGGAAACCGGGGAGCTGTTTTTT.

The sample holds one count of this clone. At the DNA level, this CDR3 is encoded by other sequences in the same sample as well. The chain recombines TRBV28 with TRBJ1-1, with 7 bases fitting TRBD1. Germline lookup yields CDR1 MDHEN and CDR2 SYDVKM. The CDR3 has 14 amino acids. Unmatched junction bases numbered 8, after V lost 6 bases and J lost 4 bases. The CDR3 DNA reads as TGTGCCAGCAGCCTAGACAGGGTAATCACTGAAGCTTTCTTT. This sequence encodes CASSLDRVITEAFF.

CDR3 nucleotide sequence: TGCGCCAGCAGCTTGGTGAATTCCTACAATGAGCAGTTCTTC. Translation: CASSLVNSYNEQFF. V usage is TRBV5-1 and J usage is TRBJ2-1; D unclear. The CDR3 extends over 14 amino acids. CDR1 and CDR2 from the germline V gene are SGHRS and YFSETQ. With 0 bases removed from V and 1 base from J, the gap between germline ends came to 5 bases.

The chain couples TRBV30 to TRBJ1-1; D possibly corresponds to TRBD1 (6 bases). Per germline, CDR1 GTSNPN and CDR2 SVGIG (reference sequence). V lost 3 bases and J lost 6, with 14 bases in between. This CDR3 is built from 13 residues. The CDR3 is CAWSPTGSAEAFF. In DNA form, the CDR3 reads TGTGCCTGGAGCCCTACAGGGTCCGCTGAAGCTTTCTTT.

This rearrangement joins TRBV18 to TRBJ2-3; possible D gene TRBD2, 5 bases. Looked up from germline, CDR1 is KGHSH and CDR2 is LQKENI. This CDR3 has 15 amino acids. V was trimmed by 3 bases and J by 4 bases, leaving 14 bases between them. The CDR3 protein is CASSPKVGAPDTQYF. Written as DNA, the CDR3 is TGTGCCAGCTCACCCAAGGTGGGAGCGCCAGATACGCAGTATTTT.

The J gene is TRBJ2-2, the V gene TRBV7-6, with 11 positions matching TRBD2. Losses at the gene ends were 4 bases for V and 0 bases for J; bases not matched to a gene: 7. CDR3 length equals 18 residues. Germline loops: CDR1 SGHVS, CDR2 FNYEAQ. The CDR3 spells CASSSRTSGPTNTGELFF. In DNA form, the CDR3 reads TGTGCCAGCAGCTCCCGGACTAGCGGGCCTACGAACACCGGGGAGCTGTTTTTT.

This clone was seen once. The rearrangement links TRBV6-5 to TRBJ1-1; the D gene is possibly TRBD1 (5 bases). V was clipped by 6 bases and J by 6 bases, with 11 bases between them. There are 12 residues in the CDR3. The V gene's germline CDR1 is MNHEY and CDR2 SVGAGI. For the CDR3, the DNA is TGTGCCAGCAGAGAGGGGCGTGCTGAAGCTTTCTTT. This sequence encodes CASREGRAEAFF.

On this clone: The sample has other DNA sequences that encode this CDR3 too. V usage is TRBV9 and J usage is TRBJ2-1; 8 nucleotides line up with TRBD2. CDR3 length: 16 residues. The trim removed 1 base at V and 4 bases at J, leaving 7 bases unmatched. The germline CDR1 and CDR2 sequences are SGDLS and YYNGEE. CDR3: CASSVSAGGPYNEQFF. As DNA, the CDR3 is TGTGCCAGCAGCGTAAGCGCGGGAGGCCCATACAATGAGCAGTTCTTC.

The V call is TRBV7-6, the J call TRBJ2-1; the D is unclear. CDR3 length equals 13 residues. V shed 1 base and J shed 6 bases, with 7 bases lying between them. Germline CDR1 SGHVS, CDR2 FNYEAQ. The CDR3 here is CASSLGAINEQFF. CDR3 nucleotides: TGTGCCAGCAGCTTAGGGGCTATCAATGAGCAGTTCTTC.

V and J are TRBV15 and TRBJ1-2; D not resolved. Deletions cut 5 bases from V and 3 bases from J, with 7 bases between. CDR1 is LNHNV and CDR2 is YYDKDF in the germline V gene (reference sequence). The CDR3 extends over 12 amino acids. CDR3 in amino acids: CATSSLYYGYTF. CDR3 sequence (DNA): TGTGCCACCAGCTCTTTGTACTATGGCTACACCTTC.

V usage is TRBV5-1 and J usage is TRBJ2-1; 8 nucleotides match TRBD2. This CDR3 spans 14 amino acids. Trimming removed 1 base from V and 9 bases from J; junction bases left unmatched: 6. The V gene's germline CDR1 is SGHRS and CDR2 YFSETQ. Here the CDR3 DNA reads TGCGCCAGCAGCTTGTCAACTAGCGGCGGTGAGCAGTTCTTC. Its protein product is CASSLSTSGGEQFF.

CDR3 DNA sequence: TGTGCCAGCAGTCGAGCGGGAGGGTATGAGCAGTTCTTC. Residues: CASSRAGGYEQFF. The rearrangement links TRBV6-4 to TRBJ2-1; 10 bases align to TRBD2. Germline trimming cut 5 bases from V and 8 bases from J; bases unmatched to any gene: 3. CDR1 is MRHNA, CDR2 SNTAGT, per germline. This CDR3 has 13 amino acids.

This clone was observed a single time. The chain carries TRBV5-4 and TRBJ2-5; D unclear. From germline, CDR1 is SGHNT and CDR2 YYREEE (reference sequence). The CDR3 length is 13 residues. V was clipped by 5 bases and J by 0 bases, with 8 bases between them. The CDR3 coding sequence is TGTGCCAGCAGTCGAAAGAACCAAGAGACCCAGTACTTC. Its protein product is CASSRKNQETQYF.

The chain employs TRBV5-4 and TRBJ2-5; either TRBD1 or TRBD2 may supply D (5 bases each). The CDR3 extends over 16 amino acids. The V end lost 0 bases, the J end lost 0 bases, and 12 bases lay between the germline ends. Germline values: CDR1 SGHNT, CDR2 YYREEE (reference sequence). The CDR3 bases are TGTGCCAGCAGCTTGGAGAGGGGCGAGTACCAAGAGACCCAGTACTTC. This gives the protein CASSLERGEYQETQYF.

Comments on this clone: In the same sample, other DNA sequences code for this CDR3. The DNA of the CDR3 is TGTGCCAGCAGCTTGGGGACAGGGCTCTACGAGCAGTACTTC. Its protein is CASSLGTGLYEQYF. The chain joins TRBV7-2 to TRBJ2-7, with TRBD1 identical over 9 bases. The CDR3 has 14 residues. The trim removed 3 bases at V and 3 bases at J, leaving 3 bases unmatched. Germline V CDR1 and CDR2: SGHTA, FQGNSA.

The rearrangement joins TRBV6-5 to TRBJ2-1, with 10 bases that match TRBD2. This CDR3 comprises 14 residues. Germline CDR1 MNHEY, CDR2 SVGAGI. With V trimmed by 6 bases and J by 5 bases, 4 bases remained unmatched. The CDR3 sequence is CASRMGLANNEQFF. The CDR3 DNA follows: TGTGCCAGCAGGATGGGACTAGCGAACAATGAGCAGTTCTTC.

The chain carries TRBV30 and TRBJ1-3; D not certain. Germline V gene data show CDR1 as GTSNPN and CDR2 as SVGIG (reference sequence). With 5 bases removed from V and 1 base from J, the gap between germline ends came to 12 bases. This CDR3 is built from 14 residues. The CDR3 is CAWATWASGNTIYF. Here the CDR3 DNA reads TGTGCCTGGGCGACGTGGGCGTCTGGAAACACCATATATTTT.

The chain employs TRBV15 and TRBJ1-5, with D possibly being TRBD1 (6 bases). From germline, CDR1 is LNHNV and CDR2 YYDKDF (reference sequence). This CDR3 is built from 18 residues. The V end lost 3 bases, the J end lost 4 bases, and 22 bases lay between the germline ends. Here the CDR3 DNA reads TGTGCCACCAGCAGGTACCCACAGGGCCGAGGGGAGAATCAGCCCCAGCATTTT. Translated: CATSRYPQGRGENQPQHF.

The V and J genes are TRBV6-5 and TRBJ2-3; 8 nucleotides align to TRBD2. The CDR3 is 15 amino acids. V shed 2 bases, J shed 2 bases, and the junction held 3 bases outside the gene matches. Germline CDR1 reads MNHEY; CDR2 reads SVGAGI. In DNA, the CDR3 is TGTGCCAGCAGTTACCAGACTAGCGTCACAGATACGCAGTATTTT. Translated, it gives CASSYQTSVTDTQYF.